This passage covers 22 T cell receptor beta chains from one sample sequenced in a study of shared T cell receptors in the human thymus. The table came from immunoSEQ multiplex PCR; TCRdb's copy has only in-frame clones and leaves some out. The sample contains more than 550,000 clones, approximately 83% of which appear only once. This sample also appeared in a second study, on human thymus T cells.

Input material: thymocytes. These receptors all come from a girl under three years old with a congenital heart defect.

The sample holds one count of this clone. The chain couples TRBV4-1 to TRBJ2-5, with TRBD2 identical over 9 bases. The ends lost 0 bases at V and 4 bases at J; junction bases unmatched: 18. Germline V lookup: CDR1 MGHRA, CDR2 YSYEKL. The CDR3 is made up of 20 amino acids. The CDR3 DNA reads as TGCGCCAGCAGCCAAGATCCCCTAGCGGGGCCTGGGATAGCACGAGAGACCCAGTACTTC. Its protein product is CASSQDPLAGPGIARETQYF.

This sequence joins TRBV7-2 and TRBJ2-5; no clear D gene. The CDR3 contains 15 residues. V lost 0 bases and J 0 bases, leaving 8 bases between the germline ends. Germline CDR1 is SGHTA and CDR2 is FQGNSA. CDR3 loop: CASSLASPDQETQYF. The DNA of the CDR3 is TGTGCCAGCAGCTTAGCTTCCCCGGACCAAGAGACCCAGTACTTC.

The chain joins TRBV25-1 to TRBJ2-7, with a tentative D call TRBD2 (6 bases). Trimming cost V 4 bases and J 3 bases, with 10 bases left between them. The CDR3 is made up of 13 amino acids. Germline loops: CDR1 MGHDK, CDR2 SYGVNS. The CDR3 reads CASSGRGNYEQYF. The DNA for the CDR3 is TGTGCCAGCAGTGGACGGGGGAACTACGAGCAGTACTTC.

This clone was counted between two and nine times. The rearrangement links TRBV4-1 to TRBJ2-5; D is unresolved. The CDR3 extends over 16 amino acids. Trimming cost V 1 base and J 2 bases, with 14 bases left between them. CDR1 is MGHRA, CDR2 YSYEKL, per germline. DNA of the CDR3: TGCGCCAGCAGCCAAGTTGAAGAGCCGAAGCAAGAGACCCAGTACTTC. It specifies CASSQVEEPKQETQYF.

The rearrangement uses TRBV28 and TRBJ2-1, with D unclear. Germline values: CDR1 MDHEN, CDR2 SYDVKM. V was clipped by 2 bases and J by 6 bases, with 5 bases between them. CDR3 length: 12 residues. CDR3 protein: CASSLPGNEQFF. In nucleotides, the CDR3 is TGTGCCAGCAGTTTACCGGGCAATGAGCAGTTCTTC.

The gene calls are TRBV6-5 and TRBJ1-5, with 9 bases aligning to TRBD1. The CDR3 totals 15 residues. From germline, CDR1 is MNHEY and CDR2 SVGAGI. The ends lost 7 bases at V and 5 bases at J; junction bases unmatched: 9. The CDR3 DNA reads TGTGCCAGCAATTCCCACCGGGACAGGGATCAGCCCCAGCATTTT. This translates into CASNSHRDRDQPQHF.

V gene TRBV7-9 combines with J gene TRBJ1-6; the match to TRBD1 covers 8 bases. Germline V lookup: CDR1 SEHNR, CDR2 FQNEAQ (reference sequence). The trim removed 1 base at V and 10 bases at J, leaving 3 bases unmatched. The CDR3 is 14 amino acids. CDR3 loop: CASSLVGQGSPLHF. The CDR3 DNA follows: TGTGCCAGCAGCTTAGTAGGACAGGGATCACCCCTCCACTTT.

This chain joins TRBV11-2 and TRBJ2-4; TRBD2 agrees at 8 bases. V shed 5 bases, J shed 4 bases, and the junction held 4 bases outside the gene matches. Germline V lookup: CDR1 SGHAT, CDR2 FQNNGV. CDR3 length equals 14 residues. In DNA, the CDR3 is TGTGCCAGCAGCCCGGGGGGGAGAAAAAACATTCAGTACTTC. Protein: CASSPGGRKNIQYF.

The V call is TRBV15, the J call TRBJ2-7; D is uncertain. Germline CDR1 is LNHNV and CDR2 is YYDKDF (reference sequence). V was clipped by 5 bases and J by 5 bases, with 13 bases between them. The CDR3 has 13 amino acids. CDR3: CATSQNPIDEQYF. The CDR3 DNA reads as TGTGCCACCAGCCAAAACCCTATAGACGAGCAGTACTTC.

Here the CDR3 DNA reads TGTGCCAGCAGCTTATCGGGACAGGGGAACACTGAAGCTTTCTTT. Its protein product is CASSLSGQGNTEAFF. The chain joins TRBV7-3 to TRBJ1-1; TRBD1 agrees at 9 bases. The CDR3 is 15 residues long. The germline gives CDR1 SGHTA, CDR2 FQGTGA. V was clipped by 2 bases and J by 1 base; unmatched bases: 2.

This clone was seen a few times. At one end, the junction sequence differs from germline, possibly due to a read error. The chain joins TRBV7-7 to TRBJ2-1; weak D call: TRBD1 (5 bases). The CDR3 is 17 amino acids. Germline-derived CDR1 and CDR2 are SSHAT and FNYEAQ (reference sequence). CDR3 sequence reads: CASSLEATGRRYNEQFF. In DNA, the CDR3 is TGTGCTAGCAGCTTAGAGGCAACAGGCCGCCGGTACAATGAGCAGTTCTTC.

The chain couples TRBV7-9 to TRBJ2-2, with D possibly TRBD2 on 6 matching bases. The CDR3 is 18 residues long. The germline V and J ends were trimmed by 0 bases and 4 bases, with 18 bases remaining between them. Germline CDR1 reads SEHNR; CDR2 reads FQNEAQ (reference sequence). CDR3 loop: CASSLARGGDDGTGELFF. Written as DNA, the CDR3 is TGTGCCAGCAGCTTAGCAAGGGGCGGGGACGACGGCACCGGGGAGCTGTTTTTT.

The gene calls are TRBV21-1 and TRBJ1-1. TRBV21-1 counts as a pseudogene. This CDR3 has 15 amino acids. In nucleotides, the CDR3 is TGTGCCAGCAGCCTTTACGGAGGGGCGGACACTGAAGCTTTCTTT. It encodes CASSLYGGADTEAFF.

In its sample, this clone was seen once. The V and J genes are TRBV19 and TRBJ2-5, with D maybe TRBD1 (5 bases). The CDR3 is made up of 13 amino acids. CDR1 and CDR2 from the germline V gene are LNHDA and SQIVND (reference sequence). With 1 base removed from V and 9 bases from J, the gap between germline ends came to 12 bases. This chain's CDR3 is CASSIGTLRAQYF. CDR3 DNA sequence: TGTGCCAGTAGTATAGGGACATTAAGGGCCCAGTACTTC.

The chain couples TRBV7-9 to TRBJ2-1; TRBD2 is a possible D gene (5 bases). Trimming cost V 5 bases and J 13 bases, with 18 bases left between them. Looked up from germline, CDR1 is SEHNR and CDR2 is FQNEAQ (reference sequence). The CDR3 runs to 13 residues. CDR3 in amino acids: CASSLTSHPYQFF. The CDR3 region has the DNA TGTGCCAGCAGCCTCACTAGTCATCCGTACCAGTTCTTC.

The chain recombines TRBV18 with TRBJ1-6; 10 bases are shared with TRBD1. V was clipped by 3 bases and J by 8 bases; unmatched bases: 10. The CDR3 extends over 17 amino acids. Germline CDR1 reads KGHSH; CDR2 reads LQKENI. CDR3 region: CASSPSGTGDPYSPLHF. In DNA form, the CDR3 reads TGTGCCAGCTCACCCTCCGGGACAGGGGACCCCTATTCACCCCTCCACTTT.

The genes are TRBV27 and TRBJ2-5, with 10 bases lining up with TRBD2. This CDR3 has 15 residues. With 7 bases clipped from V and 1 base from J, the junction kept 6 bases outside the gene matches. The V gene's germline CDR1 is MNHEY and CDR2 SMNVEV (reference sequence). The CDR3 DNA reads TGTGCCAGCACCCCCCGACTAGCGGGCCAAGAGACCCAGTACTTC. As protein: CASTPRLAGQETQYF.

A note on this clone: The sample carries other DNA sequences with the same CDR3. The CDR3, as DNA: TGTGCCAGCAGCTTGCCAGGGGAGGGAGGTAATTCACCCCTCCACTTT. Translating it yields CASSLPGEGGNSPLHF. This chain uses TRBV5-6 with TRBJ1-6, with D possibly being TRBD1 (6 bases). The CDR3 has 16 residues. From germline, CDR1 is SGHDT and CDR2 YYEEEE. Trimming took off 1 base at V and 6 bases at J, with 14 bases between the two ends.

The chain has TRBV27 and TRBJ2-5; 8 bases line up with TRBD1. Germline CDR1 reads MNHEY; CDR2 reads SMNVEV (reference sequence). The CDR3 is 18 residues long. Losses at the gene ends were 8 bases for V and 0 bases for J; bases not matched to a gene: 17. The CDR3 protein is CASLDIDRDRSYQETQYF. The CDR3, as DNA: TGTGCCAGCCTAGATATCGACCGGGACAGGTCGTACCAAGAGACCCAGTACTTC.

The chain combines TRBV7-2 with TRBJ2-1; D remains unclear. The V gene's germline CDR1 is SGHTA and CDR2 FQGNSA. V lost 3 bases to trimming and J lost 4 bases, with 25 bases between them. This CDR3 has 19 residues. The CDR3 spells CASSLPCSGTPSKYNEQFF. The CDR3 DNA reads as TGTGCCAGCAGCTTGCCATGCTCAGGTACCCCCTCTAAATACAATGAGCAGTTCTTC.

The chain joins TRBV11-2 to TRBJ1-1; D may be TRBD1 (6 bases). Trimming stripped 2 bases from V and 6 bases from J, with 10 bases between. This CDR3 is 13 amino acids long. Germline assignment: CDR1 SGHAT and CDR2 FQNNGV. CDR3 sequence reads: CASSLLGGAEAFF. The CDR3 DNA follows: TGTGCCAGCAGCTTATTAGGGGGAGCTGAAGCTTTCTTT.

This CDR3 is CASSRGLAGVFQETQYF. CDR3 nucleotide sequence: TGCGCCAGCAGCCGGGGACTAGCGGGCGTCTTCCAAGAGACCCAGTACTTC. This chain connects TRBV4-3 to TRBJ2-5, with 12 bases lining up with TRBD2. Per germline, CDR1 LGHNA and CDR2 YSLEER. CDR3 length equals 17 residues. V trimming: 4 bases; J trimming: 1 base; junction bases outside the gene matches: 7.